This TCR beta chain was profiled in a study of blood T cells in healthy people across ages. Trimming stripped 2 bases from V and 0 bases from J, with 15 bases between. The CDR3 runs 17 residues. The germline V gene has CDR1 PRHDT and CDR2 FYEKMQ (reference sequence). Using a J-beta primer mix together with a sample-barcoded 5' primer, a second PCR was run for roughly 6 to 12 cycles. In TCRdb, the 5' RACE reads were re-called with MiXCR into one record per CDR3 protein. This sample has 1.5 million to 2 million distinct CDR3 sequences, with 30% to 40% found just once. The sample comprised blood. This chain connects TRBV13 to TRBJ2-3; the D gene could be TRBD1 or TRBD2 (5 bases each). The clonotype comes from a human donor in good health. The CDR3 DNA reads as TGTGCCAGCAGCTTACCCATGGGGGAGTTGAGCACAGATACGCAGTATTTT. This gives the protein CASSLPMGELSTDTQYF.